This TCR beta chain was sequenced in a study of shared clonotypes between healthy human individuals. As for the study in general: Three plates each covered CD4 naive and memory; CD8 naive two, CD8 memory one.

The germline V gene has CDR1 SEHNR and CDR2 FQNEAQ (reference sequence). The CDR3 extends over 18 amino acids. The ends were cut back, 5 bases at V and 3 bases at J, with 26 bases in the middle. At deep level, the assay was performed. Assay used: immunoSEQ multiplex PCR; TCRdb lists only in-frame clones, some missing. The top ten clones hold over 0.12% of a sample with 2 million to 3 million clones, approximately 90% of them seen once. Sequenced: naive CD4+ T cells sorted from blood. Stated subset: CD45RA+ positively selected. The V call is TRBV7-9, the J call TRBJ2-7; TRBD1 might be the D (6 bases). The sequence was collected from a man between 18 and 35 years old in good health. The CDR3 DNA sequence: TGTGCCAGCAGCCGGAGCCGAGACAGGAATAATCCGATCTACGAGCAGTACTTC. Encoded protein: CASSRSRDRNNPIYEQYF.